The 14 T cell receptor beta chains below all came from one sample that was sequenced in a study of CD4 T cells in relation to SARS-CoV-2 and coronaviruses. Which antigens these TCRs recognize remains unknown. The method was immunoSEQ multiplex PCR; TCRdb's version includes in-frame clones alone and lacks a portion of them. Here the sample spans about 23,000 clones, approximately 80% being singletons. Before the COVID-19 pandemic, during about 2011-2018, CD4+ T cells were taken from unexposed donors. Isolation of CD4+ T cells took place after less than 11 days in culture. The source material was CD4+ T cells from PBMCs, cultured in vitro. These receptor sequences come from a human donor in good health.

The V gene is TRBV5-8, the J gene TRBJ2-7; D gene ambiguous. The V and J ends lost 4 bases and 9 bases respectively, with 17 bases between them. Germline assignment: CDR1 SGHTS and CDR2 YDEGEE. The CDR3 is 13 residues long. The CDR3 here is CASSPLTGRVQYF. The CDR3 coding sequence is TGTGCCAGCAGCCCACTCACCGGCCGGGTGCAGTACTTC.

This chain joins TRBV18 and TRBJ1-3; no firm D call. Germline values: CDR1 KGHSH, CDR2 LQKENI. V lost 1 base and J 4 bases, leaving 17 bases between the germline ends. This CDR3 region has 17 residues. The CDR3 DNA reads as TGTGCCAGCTCACCACTCTCCGGGAGGACGGGCGGAAACACCATATATTTT. It translates to CASSPLSGRTGGNTIYF.

This clone was seen only once. This chain links TRBV5-1 with TRBJ2-6; no firm D call. The CDR3 runs to 16 residues. The germline V and J ends were trimmed by 1 base and 0 bases, with 8 bases remaining between them. In germline, CDR1 is SGHRS, CDR2 YFSETQ. The CDR3 here is CASSLNGHSGANVLTF. CDR3 DNA sequence: TGCGCCAGCAGCTTGAACGGGCACTCTGGGGCCAACGTCCTGACTTTC.

V is TRBV7-8 and J is TRBJ1-5; the match to TRBD1 covers 7 bases. The ends lost 4 bases at V and 3 bases at J; junction bases unmatched: 9. This CDR3 has 16 amino acids. Germline values: CDR1 SGHVS, CDR2 FQNEAQ. The CDR3 spells CASSYLVGTDNQPQHF. CDR3 sequence (DNA): TGTGCCAGCAGCTACCTAGTGGGGACAGACAATCAGCCCCAGCATTTT.

The chain joins TRBV5-1 to TRBJ1-2; D might be TRBD1 (5 bases). The CDR3 length is 15 residues. Germline V gene lookup returns CDR1 SGHRS and CDR2 YFSETQ. V lost 4 bases to trimming and J lost 4 bases, with 17 bases between them. The CDR3: CASSNSGTSSYGYTF. CDR3 in DNA: TGCGCCAGCAGCAACTCAGGGACGTCGTCCTATGGCTACACCTTC. The variable domain in full, completed from reference TRBV5-1 and TRBJ1-2, reads KAGVTQTPRYLIKTRGQQVTLSCSPISGHRSVSWYQQTPGQGLQFLFEYFSETQRNKGNFPGRFSGRQFSNSRSEMNVSTLELGDSALYLCASSNSGTSSYGYTFGSGTRLTVV.

Here the CDR3 reads CASSQFTDTQYF. In DNA, the CDR3 is TGTGCCAGCAGCCAGTTCACGGATACGCAGTATTTT. The rearrangement joins TRBV3-1 (or the pseudogene TRBV3-2) to TRBJ2-3; D is undetermined. V lost 3 bases to trimming and J lost 6 bases, with 7 bases between them. From germline, CDR1 is LGHDT and CDR2 YNNKEL (reference sequence). CDR3 length: 12 residues.

V usage is TRBV6-1 and J usage is TRBJ2-3, with 11 bases that match TRBD2. The CDR3 contains 16 residues. V lost 3 bases and J lost 5; bases outside the gene matches: 7. CDR1 and CDR2 from the germline V gene are MNHNS and SASEGT. CDR3 sequence: CASSDNLAGGLDTQYF. CDR3 coding DNA: TGTGCCAGCAGTGACAACCTAGCGGGAGGTTTAGATACGCAGTATTTT.

The V gene is TRBV5-8, the J gene TRBJ1-2; D call uncertain. Germline CDR1 reads SGHTS; CDR2 reads YDEGEE. This CDR3 comprises 15 residues. The germline V and J ends were trimmed by 3 bases and 3 bases, with 15 bases remaining between them. The CDR3 DNA reads TGTGCCAGCAGCTCTTATTTTGACATAGACTATGGCTACACCTTC. Encoded protein: CASSSYFDIDYGYTF. Based on the CDR3 plus reference TRBV5-8 and TRBJ1-2, the full variable domain is EAGVTQSPTHLIKTRGQQATLRCSPISGHTSVYWYQQALGLGLQFLLWYDEGEERNRGNFPPRFSGRQFPNYSSELNVNALELEDSALYLCASSSYFDIDYGYTFGSGTRLTVV.

The chain couples TRBV5-1 to TRBJ2-5, with D perhaps assigned TRBD1 or TRBD2 (6 bases each). The CDR3 is made up of 15 amino acids. CDR1 SGHRS and CDR2 YFSETQ come from the germline V gene. V was trimmed by 3 bases and J by 1 base, leaving 13 bases between them. CDR3 in DNA: TGCGCCAGCAGCTCCGGGGGCCCGATCCAAGAGACCCAGTACTTC. Protein: CASSSGGPIQETQYF.

The sample holds one count of this clone. The V call is TRBV4-2, the J call TRBJ2-7; TRBD2 matches 7 bases. This CDR3 contains 14 residues. Germline V CDR1 and CDR2: LGHNA, YNFKEQ. V shed 1 base and J 3 bases; nucleotides not matched to a gene: 3. In DNA form, the CDR3 reads TGTGCCAGCAGCCAAGCGGCGGGAGACTACGAGCAGTACTTC. Translated: CASSQAAGDYEQYF.

The chain has TRBV19 and TRBJ2-2; 10 bases agree with TRBD2. In germline, CDR1 is LNHDA, CDR2 SQIVND (reference sequence). V trimming: 5 bases; J trimming: 0 bases; junction bases outside the gene matches: 6. This CDR3 region has 17 residues. The CDR3 sequence: CASSQLAGSANTGELFF. The CDR3 DNA reads TGTGCCAGTAGTCAACTAGCGGGAAGCGCGAACACCGGGGAGCTGTTTTTT.

The V and J genes are TRBV25-1 and TRBJ2-7, with TRBD1 identical over 9 bases. V was pared by 6 bases and J by 0 bases, with 6 bases of the junction left unmatched. The CDR3 runs 15 residues. CDR1 MGHDK and CDR2 SYGVNS come from the germline V gene. CDR3 nucleotide sequence: TGTGCCAGCAGAAAGACAGGGGGGAGCTCCTACGAGCAGTACTTC. Amino acid sequence: CASRKTGGSSYEQYF.

CDR3 in DNA: TGTGCCAGCTTTAGCGGGAGAGGGGGAGATACGCAGTATTTT. It yields the protein CASFSGRGGDTQYF. This rearrangement joins TRBV2 to TRBJ2-3; 9 bases match TRBD2. With V trimmed by 8 bases and J by 5 bases, 8 bases remained unmatched. Germline V gene data show CDR1 as SNHLY and CDR2 as FYNNEI. This CDR3 region has 14 residues.

V and J are TRBV6-5 and TRBJ1-1, with D hard to call. The CDR3 sequence is 14 residues long. The germline V gene has CDR1 MNHEY and CDR2 SVGAGI. V lost 7 bases and J 5 bases, leaving 17 bases between the germline ends. The CDR3 DNA reads TGTGCCAGCAACCCCACGTGGGATGGGACTGAAGCTTTCTTT. Encoded protein: CASNPTWDGTEAFF.